These 5 T cell receptor beta chains share one sample of origin, sequenced in a study of blood T cell repertoires in COVID-19. The data were produced by immunoSEQ multiplex PCR, yet TCRdb's version contains in-frame clones alone and is incomplete. The table lists approximately 260,000 clones, 90% of them singletons, with 2% to 2.5% in the top ten. Sequenced sample: peripheral blood. These receptors originate from an older woman with COVID-19, enrolled during active disease.

This chain joins TRBV7-2 and TRBJ1-1; D call uncertain. The V and J ends lost 5 bases and 3 bases respectively, with 16 bases between them. The CDR3 has 15 residues. Germline V gives CDR1 SGHTA, CDR2 FQGNSA. The DNA of the CDR3 is TGTGCCAGCAGCCCGAGGGTTGGCGGGGACACTGAAGCTTTCTTT. Its translation is CASSPRVGGDTEAFF.

The rearrangement links TRBV6-5 to TRBJ2-7, with 8 bases that match TRBD2. The V segment lost 5 bases and the J segment 7 bases; nucleotides outside the gene matches: 13. The CDR3 is 15 residues long. Per the germline V gene, CDR1 is MNHEY and CDR2 is SVGAGI. CDR3 region: CASSNTGTRVSEQYF. DNA for the CDR3: TGTGCCAGCAGTAACACCGGGACTAGAGTTTCAGAGCAGTACTTC.

The chain links TRBV29-1 to TRBJ2-7; 12 nucleotides line up with TRBD2. The CDR3 length is 13 residues. Germline CDR1 SQVTM, CDR2 ANQGSEA. The trim removed 3 bases at V and 6 bases at J, leaving 3 bases unmatched. The CDR3 DNA sequence: TGCAGCGTTGAGACTAGCGGGGGAAGCGAGCAGTACTTC. Protein: CSVETSGGSEQYF.

The chain combines TRBV15 with TRBJ2-7; 7 bases are a match to TRBD1. The CDR3 sequence is 13 residues long. The germline V gene has CDR1 LNHNV and CDR2 YYDKDF (reference sequence). Trimming at V came to 2 bases and at J to 6 bases, leaving 4 bases not matched to a gene. CDR3 bases: TGTGCCACCAGCAGATCACAGGGGCGCGAGCAGTACTTC. Translated, it gives CATSRSQGREQYF.

V is TRBV4-3 and J is TRBJ1-2; 10 positions match TRBD1. In germline, CDR1 is LGHNA, CDR2 YSLEER. The CDR3 has 14 residues. The junction had 9 bases not matched to a gene; V was cut back by 8 bases and J by 6 bases. CDR3 sequence reads: CASGTPGQGHGYTF. As DNA, the CDR3 is TGCGCCAGCGGGACCCCGGGACAGGGGCATGGCTACACCTTC.